This passage covers 15 T cell receptor beta chains from one sample sequenced in a study of blood T cell repertoires in COVID-19. Clones were read by immunoSEQ multiplex PCR, and TCRdb kept only the in-frame ones, dropping some. This sample has around 260,000 clones, with 65% to 85% found just once. The sample consisted of peripheral blood. Every receptor here comes from a person aged 70 to 79 with COVID-19, enrolled during active disease.

V is TRBV27 and J is TRBJ1-1; the match to TRBD1 covers 9 bases. The CDR3 runs to 21 residues. Per the germline V gene, CDR1 is MNHEY and CDR2 is SMNVEV (reference sequence). Unmatched junction bases numbered 20, after V lost 2 bases and J lost 1 base. The CDR3 loop reads CASSLRRAGQGQSPRNTEAFF. Written as DNA, the CDR3 is TGTGCCAGCAGTTTAAGGAGGGCGGGACAGGGCCAATCCCCCCGGAACACTGAAGCTTTCTTT.

This chain uses TRBV14 with TRBJ2-2; 13 bases map to TRBD2. Per the germline V gene, CDR1 is SGHDN and CDR2 is FVKESK. The CDR3 contains 15 residues. V lost 4 bases and J lost 8; bases outside the gene matches: 4. The CDR3 sequence: CASSRGLAGVGELFF. DNA for the CDR3: TGTGCCAGCAGCCGTGGACTAGCGGGAGTGGGGGAGCTGTTTTTT.

The J gene is TRBJ2-7, the V gene TRBV27; D uncertain. The CDR3 is 11 amino acids. The germline gives CDR1 MNHEY, CDR2 SMNVEV (reference sequence). Trimming took off 6 bases at V and 6 bases at J, with 9 bases between the two ends. DNA of the CDR3: TGTGCCAGCAGCTATCTATCCGAGCAGTACTTC. Amino acid sequence: CASSYLSEQYF.

The rearrangement uses TRBV10-1 and TRBJ2-1; the D gene is possibly TRBD1 (6 bases). Trimming took off 6 bases at V and 9 bases at J, with 15 bases between the two ends. The germline CDR1 and CDR2 sequences are WNHNN and SYGVQD (reference sequence). There are 13 residues in the CDR3. The CDR3 DNA follows: TGCGCCAGCAGAGGGTTTGTAGGGGGTGAGCAGTTCTTC. This codes for CASRGFVGGEQFF.

In DNA, the CDR3 is TGTGCCAGTAGGGACTTTTCTGGGCCCCAGCATTTT. Protein product: CASRDFSGPQHF. The rearrangement joins TRBV19 to TRBJ1-5; D remains ambiguous. The CDR3 runs to 12 residues. Trimming removed 6 bases at V and 9 bases at J, with 12 bases between. CDR1 is LNHDA, CDR2 SQIVND, per germline (reference sequence).

The chain is built from TRBV4-1 and TRBJ1-2; TRBD1 aligns across 9 bases. CDR1 MGHRA and CDR2 YSYEKL come from the germline V gene. J lost 7 bases, V lost 1 base, and 4 bases had no gene match. The CDR3 is made up of 14 amino acids. The CDR3 nucleotides are TGCGCCAGCAGCCAAGCCGGGACAGGGTTTGGCTACACCTTC. Protein product: CASSQAGTGFGYTF.

V gene TRBV3-1 (or the pseudogene TRBV3-2) combines with J gene TRBJ2-1; 10 positions match TRBD1. The germline CDR1 and CDR2 sequences are LGHDT and YNNKEL (reference sequence). CDR3 length: 13 amino acids. Trimming removed 4 bases from V and 15 bases from J; junction bases left unmatched: 9. CDR3 nucleotides: TGTGCCAGCAGCCGACAGGGGGCTGGGATCCTGTTCTTC. It codes for CASSRQGAGILFF.

The V call is TRBV28, the J call TRBJ1-5, with D maybe TRBD1 (5 bases). Trimming left V 7 bases short and J 9 bases short, with 16 bases between. Germline assignment: CDR1 MDHEN and CDR2 SYDVKM. This CDR3 comprises 13 residues. The CDR3 bases are TGTGCCAGCATGGGATCAGGGCATAGGCCCCAGCATTTT. Residues: CASMGSGHRPQHF. Full variable domain (rest looked up from reference TRBV28 and TRBJ1-5): DVKVTQSSRYLVKRTGEKVFLECVQDMDHENMFWYRQDPGLGLRLIYFSYDVKMKEKGDIPEGYSVSREKKERFSLILESASTNQTSMYLCASMGSGHRPQHFGDGTRLSIL.

J is TRBJ1-6 and V is TRBV28; D not certain. The V gene's germline CDR1 is MDHEN and CDR2 SYDVKM. V was shortened by 6 bases and J by 4 bases, with 10 bases between the two germline ends. This CDR3 region has 14 residues. The CDR3 spells CASSRELYNSPLHF. CDR3 coding DNA: TGTGCCAGCAGCCGAGAACTTTATAATTCACCCCTCCACTTT. Drawing the rest from reference TRBV28 and TRBJ1-6, the complete variable domain is DVKVTQSSRYLVKRTGEKVFLECVQDMDHENMFWYRQDPGLGLRLIYFSYDVKMKEKGDIPEGYSVSREKKERFSLILESASTNQTSMYLCASSRELYNSPLHFGNGTRLTVT.

The chain employs TRBV18 and TRBJ2-1; 8 bases are a match to TRBD1. CDR1 is KGHSH, CDR2 LQKENI, per germline. After removal of 3 bases from V and 0 bases from J, the junction contained 7 bases not matched to a gene. The CDR3 spans 17 residues. This CDR3 reads CASSPTGTGSSYNEQFF. The CDR3 coding sequence is TGTGCCAGCTCACCTACCGGGACAGGTTCCTCCTACAATGAGCAGTTCTTC.

As to this clone: The sample holds other DNA sequences that translate to the same CDR3. The chain links TRBV27 to TRBJ2-2; perhaps TRBD1 as D (6 bases). Germline V lookup: CDR1 MNHEY, CDR2 SMNVEV (reference sequence). The V end lost 8 bases, the J end lost 6 bases, and 10 bases lay between the germline ends. The CDR3 sequence is 12 residues long. CDR3 residues: CASFAGAGELFF. In nucleotides, the CDR3 is TGTGCCAGCTTCGCAGGGGCCGGGGAGCTGTTTTTT.

The chain employs TRBV2 and TRBJ2-1, with 7 bases identical to TRBD1. In germline, CDR1 is SNHLY, CDR2 FYNNEI. This CDR3 region has 15 residues. V was clipped by 4 bases and J by 4 bases; unmatched bases: 7. The CDR3 sequence is CASSGGGVVYNEQFF. As DNA, the CDR3 is TGTGCCAGCAGTGGAGGGGGCGTTGTGTACAATGAGCAGTTCTTC.

The CDR3 nucleotides read TGCGCCAGCAGCCTGAGGGGGAGTGGGAACACCGGGGAGCTGTTTTTT. Translating it yields CASSLRGSGNTGELFF. This rearrangement joins TRBV5-1 to TRBJ2-2; possibly TRBD1 for D (6 bases). The CDR3 contains 16 residues. Germline CDR1 SGHRS, CDR2 YFSETQ. The V end was cut by 4 bases, the J end by 1 base, with 14 bases between.

The DNA of the CDR3 is TGTGCCATCAGTGTAAGACAGGGCGGGGAGACCCAGTACTTC. This encodes CAISVRQGGETQYF. This chain uses TRBV10-3 with TRBJ2-5; 7 positions match TRBD1. The germline V gene encodes CDR1 ENHRY and CDR2 SYGVKD. The CDR3 totals 14 residues. Losses at the gene ends were 4 bases for V and 5 bases for J; bases not matched to a gene: 7.

The rearrangement links TRBV5-4 to TRBJ2-2, with D uncertain. The V end lost 1 base, the J end lost 8 bases, and 9 bases lay between the germline ends. The germline CDR1 and CDR2 sequences are SGHNT and YYREEE (reference sequence). CDR3 length: 13 amino acids. The CDR3 spells CASSLTGPGELFF. In DNA form, the CDR3 reads TGTGCCAGCAGCTTGACGGGTCCTGGGGAGCTGTTTTTT.